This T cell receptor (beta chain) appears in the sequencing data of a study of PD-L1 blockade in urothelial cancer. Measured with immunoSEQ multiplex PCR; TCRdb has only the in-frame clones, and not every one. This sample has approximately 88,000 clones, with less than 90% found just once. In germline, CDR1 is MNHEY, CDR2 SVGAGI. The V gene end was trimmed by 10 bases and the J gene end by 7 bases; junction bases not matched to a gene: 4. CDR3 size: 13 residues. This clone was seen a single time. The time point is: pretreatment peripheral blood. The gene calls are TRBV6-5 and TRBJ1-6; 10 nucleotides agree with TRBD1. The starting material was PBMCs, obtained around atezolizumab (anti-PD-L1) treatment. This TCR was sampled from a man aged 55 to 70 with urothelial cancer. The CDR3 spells CAIRDRGNSPLHF. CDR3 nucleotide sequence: TGTGCCATCAGGGACAGGGGAAATTCACCCCTCCACTTT.